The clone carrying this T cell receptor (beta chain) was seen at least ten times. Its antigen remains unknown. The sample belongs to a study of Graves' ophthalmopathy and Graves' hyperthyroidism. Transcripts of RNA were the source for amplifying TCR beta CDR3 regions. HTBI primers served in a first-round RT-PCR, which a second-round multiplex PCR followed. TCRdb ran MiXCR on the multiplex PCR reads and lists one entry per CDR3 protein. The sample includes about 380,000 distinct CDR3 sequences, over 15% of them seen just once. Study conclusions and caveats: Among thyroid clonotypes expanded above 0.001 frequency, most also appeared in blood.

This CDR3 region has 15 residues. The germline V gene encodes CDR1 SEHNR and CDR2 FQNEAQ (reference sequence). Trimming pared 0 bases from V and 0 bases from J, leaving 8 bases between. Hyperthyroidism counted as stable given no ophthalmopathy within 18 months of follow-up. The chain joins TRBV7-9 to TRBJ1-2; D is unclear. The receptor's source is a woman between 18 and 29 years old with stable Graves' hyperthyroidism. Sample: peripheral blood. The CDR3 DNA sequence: TGTGCCAGCAGCTTAGCGACGGCGGCTAACTATGGCTACACCTTC. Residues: CASSLATAANYGYTF.